The 16 T cell receptor beta chains below were found in one sample sequenced in a study of blood T cell repertoires in COVID-19. Some clones are missing from TCRdb's copy, which holds only in-frame ones; the method was immunoSEQ multiplex PCR. The sample yields 180,000 or so clones, over 75% seen once. The sequencing sample was made of peripheral blood. Every receptor here comes from a human donor with active or convalescent COVID-19. The donor label of this sample is uncertain.

The DNA for the CDR3 is TGTGCCAGCAGCGACAGACCTCGGGGAAACACCATATATTTT. This codes for CASSDRPRGNTIYF. This sequence joins TRBV6-5 and TRBJ1-3; D may be TRBD1 (5 bases). Looked up from germline, CDR1 is MNHEY and CDR2 is SVGAGI. The CDR3 consists of 14 residues. V lost 6 bases to trimming and J lost 4 bases, with 13 bases between them.

This clone was recorded only once. V and J are TRBV24-1 and TRBJ2-3; 7 bases align to TRBD2. CDR1 is KGHDR and CDR2 is SFDVKD in the germline V gene. V shed 4 bases, J shed 2 bases, and the junction held 2 bases outside the gene matches. The CDR3 has 14 residues. CDR3 coding DNA: TGTGCCACCAGTGAAAGCGGGGTCACAGATACGCAGTATTTT. Protein: CATSESGVTDTQYF.

The gene calls are TRBV6-1 and TRBJ2-7; D might be TRBD1 (6 bases). CDR3 length: 14 residues. Per germline, CDR1 MNHNS and CDR2 SASEGT. V was shortened by 2 bases and J by 2 bases, with 10 bases between the two germline ends. The CDR3, as DNA: TGTGCCAGCAGTGAACTGACAGGTGCCTACGAGCAGTACTTC. Amino acid sequence: CASSELTGAYEQYF.

On this clone: The same CDR3 is also encoded by other DNA sequences in this sample. In DNA form, the CDR3 reads TGTGCCAGCTCACCTGACAGGGCTAACTATGGCTACACCTTC. Protein: CASSPDRANYGYTF. The chain joins TRBV18 to TRBJ1-2; 7 bases align to TRBD1. The germline CDR1 and CDR2 sequences are KGHSH and LQKENI. J lost 0 bases, V lost 3 bases, and 1 base had no gene match. The CDR3 runs 14 residues.

The chain couples TRBV5-6 to TRBJ1-5, with D unclear. There are 16 residues in the CDR3. Trimming removed 2 bases from V and 2 bases from J, with 14 bases in between. Germline V lookup: CDR1 SGHDT, CDR2 YYEEEE. CDR3 amino acids: CASSFGPGRRNQPQHF. In DNA, the CDR3 is TGTGCCAGCAGCTTCGGCCCTGGGAGGCGCAATCAGCCCCAGCATTTT.

The J gene is TRBJ2-7, the V gene TRBV7-2; the D gene is possibly TRBD2 (6 bases). The CDR3 consists of 15 residues. Germline loops: CDR1 SGHTA, CDR2 FQGNSA. V was pared by 6 bases and J by 3 bases, with 18 bases between. The CDR3: CASRLGGGQSYEQYF. The DNA for the CDR3 is TGTGCCAGCAGGTTGGGGGGTGGGCAGAGCTACGAGCAGTACTTC.

V is TRBV15 and J is TRBJ1-5, with D possibly matching TRBD1 (6 bases). V was cut by 6 bases and J by 1 base, with 13 bases left in between. The CDR3 runs to 15 residues. CDR1 and CDR2 from the germline V gene are LNHNV and YYDKDF (reference sequence). This chain's CDR3 is CATRKQGGSNQPQHF. CDR3 DNA sequence: TGTGCCACCAGGAAACAGGGAGGGAGCAATCAGCCCCAGCATTTT.

The chain uses TRBV6-5 and TRBJ1-3, with D possibly being TRBD1 (6 bases). The V end was cut by 5 bases, the J end by 4 bases, with 6 bases between. This CDR3 contains 12 residues. Germline CDR1 and CDR2: MNHEY and SVGAGI. CDR3 in amino acids: CASSTGGNTIYF. The CDR3 coding sequence is TGTGCCAGCAGTACAGGGGGAAACACCATATATTTT.

This chain joins TRBV5-1 and TRBJ2-5; TRBD2 might be the D (5 bases). This CDR3 region has 12 residues. The germline V gene encodes CDR1 SGHRS and CDR2 YFSETQ. V was trimmed by 1 base and J by 4 bases, leaving 5 bases between them. The CDR3 DNA reads as TGCGCCAGCAGCTTGAGCGGAGAGACCCAGTACTTC. This translates into CASSLSGETQYF.

V and J are TRBV19 and TRBJ2-5; 7 bases are shared with TRBD2. This CDR3 region has 14 residues. J gave up 4 bases and V 5 bases, and 7 bases lay outside the gene matches. Looked up from germline, CDR1 is LNHDA and CDR2 is SQIVND (reference sequence). CDR3 protein: CASSQRLAIETQYF. CDR3 nucleotides: TGTGCCAGTAGTCAAAGACTAGCAATAGAGACCCAGTACTTC.

The gene calls are TRBV11-3 and TRBJ2-5; the D gene is possibly TRBD2 (6 bases). Trimming took off 5 bases at V and 5 bases at J, with 15 bases between the two ends. CDR1 is SGHNT and CDR2 is YENEEA in the germline V gene. CDR3 size: 14 residues. The DNA for the CDR3 is TGTGCCAGCAGCGGAGGGGAGAGCGCGGAGACCCAGTACTTC. Residues: CASSGGESAETQYF.

The chain uses TRBV6-5 and TRBJ2-1; possible D gene TRBD2, 6 bases. Germline V CDR1 and CDR2: MNHEY, SVGAGI. The length of the CDR3 is 12 residues. Between the trimmed V and J ends, which lost 7 bases and 8 bases, there was a span of 12 bases. The CDR3 region has the DNA TGTGCCAGCATCGACGGAGGGGATGAGCAGTTCTTC. Translating it yields CASIDGGDEQFF.

This clone was seen only once. The chain recombines TRBV10-2 with TRBJ2-7; D is perhaps TRBD1 (6 bases). Deletions cut 4 bases from V and 3 bases from J, with 10 bases between. The CDR3 has 13 amino acids. The germline gives CDR1 WSHSY, CDR2 SAAADI. The CDR3 DNA sequence: TGCGCCAGCAGTGCCGGGACAAGCTACGAGCAGTACTTC. Residues: CASSAGTSYEQYF.

The rearrangement links TRBV12-5 to TRBJ2-7, with D maybe TRBD2 (6 bases). The CDR3 extends over 11 amino acids. Trimming left V 6 bases short and J 9 bases short, with 12 bases between. CDR1 and CDR2 (germline): LGHNT, FRNRAP. This CDR3 is CASGHGRGQYF. In DNA form, the CDR3 reads TGTGCTAGTGGCCACGGGCGGGGGCAGTACTTC.

This CDR3 is CASSRIGVSTEAFF. In nucleotides, the CDR3 is TGTGCCAGCAGTCGGATAGGGGTTAGCACTGAAGCTTTCTTT. This sequence joins TRBV27 and TRBJ1-1; tentatively, D is TRBD1 (5 bases). This CDR3 is 14 amino acids long. CDR1 and CDR2 (germline): MNHEY, SMNVEV (reference sequence). The ends were cut back, 5 bases at V and 4 bases at J, with 14 bases in the middle.

The gene calls are TRBV30 and TRBJ1-2, with D possibly being TRBD1 (5 bases). CDR1 is GTSNPN, CDR2 SVGIG, per germline (reference sequence). V was cut by 4 bases and J by 4 bases, with 13 bases left in between. The CDR3 sequence is 13 residues long. CDR3 loop: CAWTPDILYGYTF. The CDR3 coding sequence is TGTGCCTGGACTCCGGACATCCTCTATGGCTACACCTTC.